The 10 T cell receptor beta chains below come from one sample, sequenced in a study of blood T cell repertoires in COVID-19. The assay was immunoSEQ multiplex PCR, and TCRdb's table has in-frame clones only and misses some. This table holds roughly 130,000 clones, less than 90% found once. The material sequenced was PBMCs or T cells enriched from blood (not recorded which). These receptors originate from a woman in her forties or fifties who had recovered from COVID-19.

This chain connects TRBV6-5 to TRBJ1-1, with D tentatively TRBD1 (5 bases). The CDR3 is 15 amino acids. The germline V and J ends were trimmed by 6 bases and 4 bases, with 18 bases remaining between them. CDR1 and CDR2 (germline): MNHEY, SVGAGI. The CDR3 loop is CASSPRELGGTEAFF. As DNA, the CDR3 is TGTGCCAGCAGCCCGCGGGAGCTTGGGGGCACTGAAGCTTTCTTT.

The CDR3 loop is CAWSVPGGPNTEAFF. In nucleotides, the CDR3 is TGTGCCTGGAGTGTACCAGGGGGGCCAAACACTGAAGCTTTCTTT. This chain uses TRBV30 with TRBJ1-1; TRBD1 aligns across 7 bases. Germline V CDR1 and CDR2: GTSNPN, SVGIG (reference sequence). The V gene end was trimmed by 0 bases and the J gene end by 2 bases; junction bases not matched to a gene: 6. The CDR3 contains 15 residues.

CDR3 sequence (DNA): TGCGCCAGCAGCCCCGGACTAGCGGGGGGGCTCGGGGAGCTGTTTTTT. This codes for CASSPGLAGGLGELFF. The chain links TRBV5-1 to TRBJ2-2, with 15 bases fitting TRBD2. With 4 bases clipped from V and 7 bases from J, the junction kept 5 bases outside the gene matches. The germline V gene encodes CDR1 SGHRS and CDR2 YFSETQ. This CDR3 is built from 16 residues.

V is TRBV18 and J is TRBJ1-5, with 9 bases that match TRBD1. After removal of 5 bases from V and 6 bases from J, the junction contained 8 bases not matched to a gene. Germline V gene data show CDR1 as KGHSH and CDR2 as LQKENI. This CDR3 region has 15 residues. CDR3 coding DNA: TGTGCCAGCTCAGAGGGACAGGGAGCCAGTCAGCCCCAGCATTTT. Translating gives CASSEGQGASQPQHF.

V usage is TRBV11-2 and J usage is TRBJ2-7; the match to TRBD1 covers 7 bases. The J segment lost 4 bases and the V segment lost 5 bases, leaving 8 bases of the junction unmatched. This CDR3 contains 14 residues. CDR1 is SGHAT and CDR2 is FQNNGV in the germline V gene. The CDR3 sequence is CASSIPGGGYEQYF. In nucleotides, the CDR3 is TGTGCCAGCAGCATACCAGGGGGTGGTTACGAGCAGTACTTC.

V gene TRBV5-1 combines with J gene TRBJ2-7; 10 nucleotides agree with TRBD1. CDR1 is SGHRS, CDR2 YFSETQ, per germline. J lost 9 bases, V lost 4 bases, and 13 bases had no gene match. The CDR3 extends over 15 amino acids. CDR3 loop: CASSPVGQGPSGQYF. In DNA form, the CDR3 reads TGCGCCAGCAGCCCCGTGGGACAGGGGCCCTCGGGGCAGTACTTC.

This rearrangement joins TRBV7-9 to TRBJ2-7, with 8 bases identical to TRBD1. The CDR3 sequence is 15 residues long. V trimming: 6 bases; J trimming: 0 bases; junction bases outside the gene matches: 7. Germline loops: CDR1 SEHNR, CDR2 FQNEAQ (reference sequence). The CDR3 nucleotides read TGTGCCAGCAGTTTCCGGGACAGGCCCTCCTACGAGCAGTACTTC. It codes for CASSFRDRPSYEQYF.

The J gene is TRBJ1-2, the V gene TRBV6-5; 9 nucleotides agree with TRBD1. Germline-derived CDR1 and CDR2 are MNHEY and SVGAGI. The CDR3 runs to 15 residues. V shed 5 bases, J shed 5 bases, and the junction held 9 bases outside the gene matches. CDR3 nucleotide sequence: TGTGCCAGCAGTCCCCGGGACAGGGACTCATATGGCTACACCTTC. Protein sequence: CASSPRDRDSYGYTF.

The chain couples TRBV28 to TRBJ1-5, with D maybe TRBD1 (5 bases). The V end lost 5 bases, the J end lost 0 bases, and 11 bases lay between the germline ends. The CDR3 spans 15 residues. Germline CDR1 reads MDHEN; CDR2 reads SYDVKM. CDR3 DNA sequence: TGTGCCAGCAGTCCCAGGACACTTAGCAATCAGCCCCAGCATTTT. Protein sequence: CASSPRTLSNQPQHF.

This clone occurred a few times. The V and J genes are TRBV19 and TRBJ2-2; TRBD1 agrees at 8 bases. Unmatched junction bases numbered 4, after V lost 3 bases and J lost 7 bases. This CDR3 comprises 14 residues. Per germline, CDR1 LNHDA and CDR2 SQIVND (reference sequence). CDR3 sequence (DNA): TGTGCCAGTAGTATGGGCAGGGGGCACGGGGAGCTGTTTTTT. Its translation is CASSMGRGHGELFF.